The sample holds many counts of the clone carrying this TCR beta chain. The time point here: newly diagnosed GD, antithyroid drugs for less than 3 months. After RNA was extracted from PBMCs, the TCR library was made from it. Relying on iRepertoire HTBI primers and Arm-PCR of CDR3 regions, the team built TCR beta libraries. MiXCR, applied by TCRdb to the multiplex PCR reads, yields one record per CDR3 protein. Counted here are some 600,000 distinct CDR3 sequences, about 16% occurring once; the ten biggest clones make up around 11%. The entry originates in a study of regulatory T cells in long-lasting Graves disease. From germline, CDR1 is MDHEN and CDR2 SYDVKM. The V segment lost 3 bases and the J segment 3 bases; nucleotides outside the gene matches: 7. The length of the CDR3 is 16 residues. These data are also associated with another study on T cells in Graves' hyperthyroidism and ophthalmopathy. That source notes: Together with thyroid ultrasound, orbital computed tomography, serum thyroxine and TRAb, clinical symptoms were used for diagnoses. Expanded thyroid clonotypes (above 0.001) were mostly also found in blood.

This TCR came from a man between 18 and 29 years old with Graves disease. The V call is TRBV28, the J call TRBJ2-7, with 11 nucleotides matching TRBD2. Sequencing used peripheral blood mononuclear cells (PBMCs), obtained at new diagnosis, from a patient treated with antithyroid drugs. The CDR3 protein is CASSFDFSGRVYEQYF. In nucleotides, the CDR3 is TGTGCCAGCAGTTTCGACTTTAGCGGGAGGGTCTACGAGCAGTACTTC.